This T cell receptor (beta chain) appears in the sequencing data of a study of T cell changes during pregnancy in multiple sclerosis. Germline CDR1 and CDR2: SQVTM and ANQGSEA. This CDR3 has 12 residues. Trimming left V 6 bases short and J 2 bases short, with 11 bases between. TCRdb's copy holds only in-frame clones and misses some; the assay was immunoSEQ multiplex PCR. The top ten hold 1.5% to 2% of the sample, which has 85,000 to 95,000 clones, roughly 89% seen once. The rearrangement links TRBV29-1 to TRBJ2-7, with a tentative D call TRBD2 (7 bases). The sequence was collected from a female donor in good health, enrolled as a control in a pregnancy study. The sequenced sample was peripheral blood, obtained after pregnancy. CDR3 sequence: CSVGGGAYEQYF. CDR3 nucleotide sequence: TGCAGCGTGGGAGGGGGGGCCTACGAGCAGTACTTC.